Each of the 20 T cell receptor beta chains below was sequenced from the same sample in a study of control samples from healthy donors and cancer patients. Method: immunoSEQ multiplex PCR; TCRdb's copy keeps in-frame clones and lacks some. The sample carries some 120,000 clones, approximately 89% recorded once. Sequencing used blood. These TCRs come from a man in his 60s in good health.

V gene TRBV28 combines with J gene TRBJ1-6; 10 bases agree with TRBD1. The CDR3 is 15 residues long. The junction had 10 bases not matched to a gene; V was cut back by 7 bases and J by 10 bases. CDR1 is MDHEN and CDR2 is SYDVKM in the germline V gene. The DNA for the CDR3 is TGTGCCAGCACACCGGGGGACAGGGGTGACTCACCCCTCCACTTT. It translates to CASTPGDRGDSPLHF.

The V gene is TRBV24-1, the J gene TRBJ1-5; D might be TRBD1 (6 bases). Per the germline V gene, CDR1 is KGHDR and CDR2 is SFDVKD. The germline V and J ends were trimmed by 9 bases and 3 bases, with 11 bases remaining between them. This CDR3 contains 13 residues. The CDR3 DNA sequence: TGTGCCACCGCGGACAGCATCAATCAGCCCCAGCATTTT. Translating it yields CATADSINQPQHF.

This rearrangement joins TRBV3-1 (or the pseudogene TRBV3-2) to TRBJ1-2, with TRBD1 matching over 8 bases. The CDR3 contains 18 residues. J gave up 2 bases and V 0 bases, and 11 bases lay outside the gene matches. Per germline, CDR1 LGHDT and CDR2 YNNKEL (reference sequence). The DNA for the CDR3 is TGTGCCAGCAGCCAAGAATGGGGGACAGGTCGGGAGAACTATGGCTACACCTTC. Amino acids: CASSQEWGTGRENYGYTF.

The rearrangement links TRBV10-2 to TRBJ1-3; D call uncertain. V dropped 5 bases and J dropped 2 bases, with 13 bases sitting between them. The CDR3 is made up of 15 amino acids. The germline CDR1 and CDR2 sequences are WSHSY and SAAADI. The CDR3 is CASSSGVNTGNTIYF. CDR3 coding DNA: TGCGCCAGCAGTTCAGGTGTCAACACTGGAAACACCATATATTTT.

CDR3 amino acids: CASSPIQSEANYGYTF. CDR3 coding DNA: TGTGCCAGCTCACCCATACAGTCTGAAGCTAACTATGGCTACACCTTC. This chain connects TRBV18 to TRBJ1-2; D gene uncertain. The length of the CDR3 is 16 residues. Trimming left V 3 bases short and J 0 bases short, with 14 bases between. From germline, CDR1 is KGHSH and CDR2 LQKENI.

V usage is TRBV7-3 and J usage is TRBJ2-1; TRBD2 aligns across 10 bases. CDR1 and CDR2 from the germline V gene are SGHTA and FQGTGA. V gave up 1 base and J gave up 8 bases; unmatched junction bases: 2. The CDR3 sequence is 14 residues long. The CDR3 region is CASSLSLAGDEQFF. The CDR3 bases are TGTGCCAGCAGCTTAAGTCTAGCGGGGGATGAGCAGTTCTTC.

V usage is TRBV9 and J usage is TRBJ2-5; 8 bases fit TRBD1. The CDR3 is made up of 16 amino acids. Germline assignment: CDR1 SGDLS and CDR2 YYNGEE. The J segment lost 4 bases and the V segment lost 4 bases, leaving 12 bases of the junction unmatched. CDR3 nucleotide sequence: TGTGCCAGCAGCTCTTTAGGCGGACAGGGAGGAGAGACCCAGTACTTC. Its protein is CASSSLGGQGGETQYF.

This chain links TRBV7-9 with TRBJ1-2; 9 bases line up with TRBD1. The trim removed 4 bases at V and 2 bases at J, leaving 2 bases unmatched. This CDR3 spans 14 amino acids. In germline, CDR1 is SEHNR, CDR2 FQNEAQ (reference sequence). Written as DNA, the CDR3 is TGTGCCAGCAGCTCCGGACAGGGGAACTATGGCTACACCTTC. Protein product: CASSSGQGNYGYTF.

A few counts support this clone. V gene TRBV28 combines with J gene TRBJ1-2, with unresolved D. The CDR3 is 13 amino acids. Trimming pared 3 bases from V and 4 bases from J, leaving 9 bases between. The germline V gene has CDR1 MDHEN and CDR2 SYDVKM. The CDR3 coding sequence is TGTGCCAGCAGTTTGGAGGCGGTCTATGGCTACACCTTC. As protein: CASSLEAVYGYTF.

The genes are TRBV5-4 and TRBJ2-3, with TRBD2 identical over 7 bases. CDR1 and CDR2 from the germline V gene are SGHNT and YYREEE (reference sequence). V dropped 1 base and J dropped 2; count of bases not matched to a gene: 4. CDR3 length: 15 residues. The CDR3 coding sequence is TGTGCCAGCAGCTTGTTTGGACTAGACACAGATACGCAGTATTTT. The encoded protein is CASSLFGLDTDTQYF. Drawing the rest from reference TRBV5-4 and TRBJ2-3, the complete variable domain is ETGVTQSPTHLIKTRGQQVTLRCSSQSGHNTVSWYQQALGQGPQFIFQYYREEENGRGNFPPRFSGLQFPNYSSELNVNALELDDSALYLCASSLFGLDTDTQYFGPGTRLTVL.

V is TRBV7-9 and J is TRBJ2-2; D unclear. CDR1 is SEHNR, CDR2 FQNEAQ, per germline (reference sequence). The CDR3 is 16 residues long. V was cut by 4 bases and J by 5 bases, with 17 bases left in between. CDR3 sequence: CASSSPPTGRTGELFF. In nucleotides, the CDR3 is TGTGCCAGCAGCTCGCCCCCGACTGGAAGAACCGGGGAGCTGTTTTTT.

The rearrangement links TRBV4-1 to TRBJ1-4, with D unclear. CDR1 MGHRA and CDR2 YSYEKL come from the germline V gene. Trimming cost V 0 bases and J 6 bases, with 14 bases left between them. This CDR3 region has 16 residues. CDR3 loop: CASSQDRGRVDEKLFF. CDR3 DNA: TGCGCCAGCAGCCAAGATCGAGGACGGGTTGATGAAAAACTGTTTTTT.

The chain uses TRBV5-4 and TRBJ1-3, with D hard to call. V lost 4 bases and J lost 0, with 8 bases in between. This CDR3 contains 14 residues. Looked up from germline, CDR1 is SGHNT and CDR2 is YYREEE (reference sequence). The CDR3 protein is CASSLDVSGNTIYF. CDR3 coding DNA: TGTGCCAGCAGCCTGGACGTCTCTGGAAACACCATATATTTT.

CDR3 coding DNA: TGTGCCAGCAGCCAAGGGGCAGGGAGCTCACCCCTCCACTTT. This gives the protein CASSQGAGSSPLHF. The genes are TRBV14 and TRBJ1-6; TRBD1 is a possible D gene (5 bases). The germline gives CDR1 SGHDN, CDR2 FVKESK. Trimming stripped 1 base from V and 10 bases from J, with 11 bases between. The CDR3 sequence is 14 residues long. The variable domain in full, completed from reference TRBV14 and TRBJ1-6, reads EAGVTQFPSHSVIEKGQTVTLRCDPISGHDNLYWYRRVMGKEIKFLLHFVKESKQDESGMPNNRFLAERTGGTYSTLKVQPAELEDSGVYFCASSQGAGSSPLHFGNGTRLTVT.

This sequence joins TRBV10-1 and TRBJ1-1; D not resolved. Germline CDR1 WNHNN, CDR2 SYGVQD (reference sequence). The CDR3 covers 9 residues. Trimming took off 6 bases at V and 6 bases at J, with 2 bases between the two ends. For the CDR3, the DNA is TGCGCCAGCAGCTCTGAAGCTTTCTTT. Protein product: CASSSEAFF.

The V and J genes are TRBV29-1 and TRBJ2-7, with 8 bases that match TRBD1. J gave up 3 bases and V 5 bases, and 6 bases lay outside the gene matches. Germline V gene data show CDR1 as SQVTM and CDR2 as ANQGSEA. The CDR3 totals 13 residues. The CDR3 DNA is TGCAGCGTTTCCGATACAGGGGGCTACGAGCAGTACTTC. Translating gives CSVSDTGGYEQYF.

The rearrangement joins TRBV4-2 to TRBJ1-1, with D possibly TRBD1 on 6 matching bases. The germline CDR1 and CDR2 sequences are LGHNA and YNFKEQ. The length of the CDR3 is 16 residues. Between the trimmed V and J ends, which lost 3 bases and 10 bases, there was a span of 24 bases. CDR3 sequence (DNA): TGTGCCAGCAGCCACCTGTCGGGGCAGGGGCCACTATTAGCTTTCTTT. Translating it yields CASSHLSGQGPLLAFF.

Points on this clone: Germline and junction disagree at one end, which may indicate a read error. The chain employs TRBV7-2 and TRBJ2-1, with 12 bases matching TRBD2. In germline, CDR1 is SGHTA, CDR2 FQGNSA. The CDR3 loop spans 15 amino acids. CDR3 DNA sequence: TGTGCCAGCAGCATTACTAGCGGGGGGTACAGTGAGCAGTTCTTC. Translation: CASSITSGGYSEQFF. Supplemented by reference TRBV7-2 and TRBJ2-1, the full variable domain reads GAGVSQSPSNKVTEKGKDVELRCDPISGHTALYWYRQSLGQGLEFLIYFQGNSAPDKSGLPSDRFSAERTGGSVSTLTIQRTQQEDSAVYLCASSITSGGYSEQFFGPGTRLTVL.

This chain joins TRBV19 and TRBJ1-3, with D tentatively TRBD1 (5 bases). The germline V gene encodes CDR1 LNHDA and CDR2 SQIVND (reference sequence). The CDR3 spans 15 residues. V was cut by 3 bases and J by 0 bases, with 9 bases left in between. The CDR3 reads CASSIAGNSGNTIYF. The CDR3 DNA is TGTGCCAGTAGTATCGCAGGGAACTCTGGAAACACCATATATTTT.

The rearrangement uses TRBV5-6 and TRBJ2-6, with D hard to call. Germline CDR1 is SGHDT and CDR2 is YYEEEE. The CDR3 covers 17 residues. V was pared by 2 bases and J by 4 bases, with 16 bases between. CDR3 amino acids: CASSFRALMGGANVLTF. The DNA of the CDR3 is TGTGCCAGCAGCTTCAGAGCTCTTATGGGAGGGGCCAACGTCCTGACTTTC.